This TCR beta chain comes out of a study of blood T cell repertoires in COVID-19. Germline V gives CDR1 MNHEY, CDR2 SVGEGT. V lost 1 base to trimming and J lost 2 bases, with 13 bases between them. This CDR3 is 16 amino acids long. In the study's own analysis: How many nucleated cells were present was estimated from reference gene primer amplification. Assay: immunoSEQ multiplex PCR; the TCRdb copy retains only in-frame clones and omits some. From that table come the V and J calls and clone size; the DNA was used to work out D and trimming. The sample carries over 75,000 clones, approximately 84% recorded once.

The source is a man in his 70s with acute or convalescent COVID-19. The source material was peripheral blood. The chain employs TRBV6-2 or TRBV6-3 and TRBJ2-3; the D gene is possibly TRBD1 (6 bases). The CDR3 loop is CASSYYGGPNTDTQYF. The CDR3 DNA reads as TGTGCCAGCAGTTACTATGGGGGCCCCAACACAGATACGCAGTATTTT.